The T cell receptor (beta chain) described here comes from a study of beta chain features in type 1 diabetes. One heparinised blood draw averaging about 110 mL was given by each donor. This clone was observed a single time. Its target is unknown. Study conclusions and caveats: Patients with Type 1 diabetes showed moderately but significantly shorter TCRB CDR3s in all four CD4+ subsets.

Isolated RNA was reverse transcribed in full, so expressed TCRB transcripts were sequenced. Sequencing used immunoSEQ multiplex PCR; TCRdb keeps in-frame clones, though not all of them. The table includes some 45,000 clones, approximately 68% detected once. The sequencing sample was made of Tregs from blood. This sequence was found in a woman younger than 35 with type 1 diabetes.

For the CDR3, the DNA is TGTGCCAGCAGCTCCCGAGTCGGGGGGGGGCCCGGGGTCGAGCAGTACTTC. Protein product: CASSSRVGGGPGVEQYF. The rearrangement joins TRBV7-9 to TRBJ2-7; 8 nucleotides match TRBD2. CDR1 is SEHNR and CDR2 is FQNEAQ in the germline V gene (reference sequence). The CDR3 contains 17 residues. V was clipped by 4 bases and J by 6 bases; unmatched bases: 17.